The source of this TCR beta chain is a study of blood T cell repertoires in COVID-19. Per the germline V gene, CDR1 is SGDLS and CDR2 is YYNGEE. V lost 5 bases to trimming and J lost 1 base; unmatched junction nucleotides: 7. The CDR3 runs 17 residues. Method: immunoSEQ multiplex PCR; TCRdb's copy keeps in-frame clones and lacks some. The data show roughly 460,000 clones, around nine tenths seen once. The origin of this receptor is a man aged 18 to 35 with COVID-19, enrolled during active disease. The source material was peripheral blood. The V gene is TRBV9, the J gene TRBJ2-5; TRBD2 aligns across 14 bases. For the CDR3, the DNA is TGTGCCAGCAGTGCCGGACTAGCGGGGGGCCTCCAAGAGACCCAGTACTTC. Its protein is CASSAGLAGGLQETQYF.